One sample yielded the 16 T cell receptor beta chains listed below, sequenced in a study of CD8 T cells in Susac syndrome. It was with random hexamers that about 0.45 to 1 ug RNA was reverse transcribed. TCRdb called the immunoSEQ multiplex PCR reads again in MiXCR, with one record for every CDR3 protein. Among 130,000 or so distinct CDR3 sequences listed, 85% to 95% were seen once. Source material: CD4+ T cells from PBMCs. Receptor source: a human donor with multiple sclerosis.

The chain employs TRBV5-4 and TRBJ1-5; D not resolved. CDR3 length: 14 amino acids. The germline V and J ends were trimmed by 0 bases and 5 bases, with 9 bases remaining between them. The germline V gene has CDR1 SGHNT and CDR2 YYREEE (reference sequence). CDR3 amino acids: CASSLAGGDQPQHF. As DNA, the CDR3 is TGTGCCAGCAGCTTGGCGGGAGGCGATCAGCCCCAGCATTTT.

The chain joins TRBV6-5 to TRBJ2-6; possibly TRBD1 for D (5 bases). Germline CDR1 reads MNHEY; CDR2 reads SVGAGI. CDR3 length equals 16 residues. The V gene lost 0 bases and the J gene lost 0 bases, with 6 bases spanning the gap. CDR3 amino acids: CASSYSQDSGANVLTF. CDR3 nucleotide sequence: TGTGCCAGCAGTTACTCACAGGACTCTGGGGCCAACGTCCTGACTTTC.

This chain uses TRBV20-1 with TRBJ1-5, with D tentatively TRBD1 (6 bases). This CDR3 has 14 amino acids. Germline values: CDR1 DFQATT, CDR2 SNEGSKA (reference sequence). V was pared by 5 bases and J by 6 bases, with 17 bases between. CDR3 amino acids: CSAQTRGPLQPQHF. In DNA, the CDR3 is TGCAGTGCTCAGACTCGGGGGCCTCTTCAGCCCCAGCATTTT.

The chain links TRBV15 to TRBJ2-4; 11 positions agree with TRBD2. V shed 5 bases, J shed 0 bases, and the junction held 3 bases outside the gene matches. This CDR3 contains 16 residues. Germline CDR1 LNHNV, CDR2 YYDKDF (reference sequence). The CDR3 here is CATSGGLAGAKNIQYF. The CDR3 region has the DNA TGTGCCACCAGCGGCGGACTAGCGGGAGCCAAAAACATTCAGTACTTC. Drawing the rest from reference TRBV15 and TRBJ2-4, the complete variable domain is DAMVIQNPRYQVTQFGKPVTLSCSQTLNHNVMYWYQQKSSQAPKLLFHYYDKDFNNEADTPDNFQSRRPNTSFCFLDIRSPGLGDTAMYLCATSGGLAGAKNIQYFGAGTRLSVL.

CDR3: CASRPTGVSNQPQHF. CDR3 nucleotides: TGTGCCAGCAGACCTACAGGCGTTAGCAATCAGCCCCAGCATTTT. This chain uses TRBV27 with TRBJ1-5; D possibly corresponds to TRBD1 (5 bases). V dropped 6 bases and J dropped 0 bases, with 12 bases sitting between them. The CDR3 is made up of 15 amino acids. From germline, CDR1 is MNHEY and CDR2 SMNVEV (reference sequence).

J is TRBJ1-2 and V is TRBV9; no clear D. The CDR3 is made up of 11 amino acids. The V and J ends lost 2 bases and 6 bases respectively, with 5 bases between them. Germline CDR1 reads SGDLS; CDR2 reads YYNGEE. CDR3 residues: CASSVGHGYTF. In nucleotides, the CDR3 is TGTGCCAGCAGCGTGGGCCATGGCTACACCTTC.

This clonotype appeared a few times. The CDR3 is CASSLEGTGELFF. In DNA form, the CDR3 reads TGTGCCAGCAGTTTGGAGGGGACCGGGGAGCTGTTTTTT. J is TRBJ2-2 and V is TRBV12-3 or TRBV12-4; the D gene is possibly TRBD2 (6 bases). V was pared by 3 bases and J by 5 bases, with 7 bases between. The CDR3 loop spans 13 amino acids.

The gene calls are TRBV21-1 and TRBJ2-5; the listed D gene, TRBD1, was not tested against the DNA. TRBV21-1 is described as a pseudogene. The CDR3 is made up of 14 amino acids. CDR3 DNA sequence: TGTGCCAGCAGCATGGGACAGGGTATGGAGACCCAGTACTTC. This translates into CASSMGQGMETQYF.

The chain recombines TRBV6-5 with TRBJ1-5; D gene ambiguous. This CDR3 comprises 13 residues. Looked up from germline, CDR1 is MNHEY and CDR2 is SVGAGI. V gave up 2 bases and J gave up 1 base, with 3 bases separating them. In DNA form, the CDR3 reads TGTGCCAGCAGTTACCGGAGCAATCAGCCCCAGCATTTT. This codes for CASSYRSNQPQHF.

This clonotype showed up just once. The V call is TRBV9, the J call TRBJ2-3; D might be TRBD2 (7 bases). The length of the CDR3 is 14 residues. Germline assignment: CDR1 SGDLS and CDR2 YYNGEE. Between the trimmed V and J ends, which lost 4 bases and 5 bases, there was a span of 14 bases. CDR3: CASSSPGGGDTQYF. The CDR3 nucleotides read TGTGCCAGCAGCTCCCCGGGGGGCGGAGATACGCAGTATTTT. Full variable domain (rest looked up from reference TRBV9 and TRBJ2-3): DSGVTQTPKHLITATGQRVTLRCSPRSGDLSVYWYQQSLDQGLQFLIQYYNGEERAKGNILERFSAQQFPDLHSELNLSSLELGDSALYFCASSSPGGGDTQYFGPGTRLTVL.

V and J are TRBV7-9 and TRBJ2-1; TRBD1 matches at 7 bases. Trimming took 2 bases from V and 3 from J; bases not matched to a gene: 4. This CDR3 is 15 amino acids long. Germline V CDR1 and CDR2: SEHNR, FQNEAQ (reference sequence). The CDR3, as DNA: TGTGCCAGCAGCTTAAAGGGGGCTAACTACAATGAGCAGTTCTTC. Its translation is CASSLKGANYNEQFF.

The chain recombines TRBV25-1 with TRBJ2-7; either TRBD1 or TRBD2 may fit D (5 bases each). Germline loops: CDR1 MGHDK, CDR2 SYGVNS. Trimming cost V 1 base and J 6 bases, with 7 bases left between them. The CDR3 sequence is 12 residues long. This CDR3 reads CASSEWDLEQYF. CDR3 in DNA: TGTGCCAGCAGTGAATGGGACCTCGAGCAGTACTTC.

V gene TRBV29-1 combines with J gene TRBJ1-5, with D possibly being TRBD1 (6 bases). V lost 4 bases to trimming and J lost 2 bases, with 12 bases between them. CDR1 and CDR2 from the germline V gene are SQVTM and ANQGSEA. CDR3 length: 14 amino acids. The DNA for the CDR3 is TGCAGCGTTGCACAGGGTACTGGCAATCAGCCCCAGCATTTT. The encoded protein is CSVAQGTGNQPQHF.

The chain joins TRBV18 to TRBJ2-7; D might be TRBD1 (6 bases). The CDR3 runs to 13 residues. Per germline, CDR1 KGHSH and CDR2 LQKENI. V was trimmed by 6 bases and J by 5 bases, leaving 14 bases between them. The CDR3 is CASSYRVLDEQYF. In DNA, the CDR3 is TGTGCCAGCTCCTACAGGGTTCTGGACGAGCAGTACTTC.

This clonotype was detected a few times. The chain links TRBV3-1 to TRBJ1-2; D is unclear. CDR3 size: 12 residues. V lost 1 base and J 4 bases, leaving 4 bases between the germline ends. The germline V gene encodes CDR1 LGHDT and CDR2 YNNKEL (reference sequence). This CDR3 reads CASSQGGYGYTF. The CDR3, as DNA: TGTGCCAGCAGCCAAGGGGGCTATGGCTACACCTTC.

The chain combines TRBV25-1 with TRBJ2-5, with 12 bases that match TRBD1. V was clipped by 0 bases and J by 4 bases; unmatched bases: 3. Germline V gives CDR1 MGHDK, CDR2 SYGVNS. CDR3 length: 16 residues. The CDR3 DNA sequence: TGTGCCAGCAGTGAATATGGGGGACAGGGGGCAGAGACCCAGTACTTC. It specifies CASSEYGGQGAETQYF.